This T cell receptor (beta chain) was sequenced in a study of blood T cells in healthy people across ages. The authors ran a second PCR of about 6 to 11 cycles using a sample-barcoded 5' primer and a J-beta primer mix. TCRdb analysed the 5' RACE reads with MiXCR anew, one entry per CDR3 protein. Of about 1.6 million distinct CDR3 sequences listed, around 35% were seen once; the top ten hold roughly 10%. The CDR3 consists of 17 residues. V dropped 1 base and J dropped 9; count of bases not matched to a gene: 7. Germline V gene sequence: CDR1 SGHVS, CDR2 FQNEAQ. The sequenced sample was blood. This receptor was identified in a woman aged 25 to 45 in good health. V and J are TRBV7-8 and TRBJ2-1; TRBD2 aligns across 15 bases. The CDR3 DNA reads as TGTGCCAGCAGCTTAGGGACTAGCGGGAGGGGTTTGGGTGAGCAGTTCTTC. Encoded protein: CASSLGTSGRGLGEQFF. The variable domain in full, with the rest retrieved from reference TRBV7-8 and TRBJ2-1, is GAGVSQSPRYKVAKRGQDVALRCDPISGHVSLFWYQQALGQGPEFLTYFQNEAQLDKSGLPSDRFFAERPEGSVSTLKIQRTQQEDSAVYLCASSLGTSGRGLGEQFFGPGTRLTVL.